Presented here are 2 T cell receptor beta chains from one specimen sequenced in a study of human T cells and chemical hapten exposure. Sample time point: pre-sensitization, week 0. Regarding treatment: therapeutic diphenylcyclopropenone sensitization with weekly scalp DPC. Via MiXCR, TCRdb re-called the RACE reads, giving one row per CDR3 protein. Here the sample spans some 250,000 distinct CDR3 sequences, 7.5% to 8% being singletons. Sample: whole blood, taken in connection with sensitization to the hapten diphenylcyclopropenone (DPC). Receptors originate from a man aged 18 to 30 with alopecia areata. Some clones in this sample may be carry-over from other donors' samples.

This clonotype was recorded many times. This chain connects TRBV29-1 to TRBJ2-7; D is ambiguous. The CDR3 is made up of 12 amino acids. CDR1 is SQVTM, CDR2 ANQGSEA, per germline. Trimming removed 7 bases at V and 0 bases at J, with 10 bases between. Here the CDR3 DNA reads TGCAGCGCGACGGTGAACTCCTACGAGCAGTACTTC. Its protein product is CSATVNSYEQYF.

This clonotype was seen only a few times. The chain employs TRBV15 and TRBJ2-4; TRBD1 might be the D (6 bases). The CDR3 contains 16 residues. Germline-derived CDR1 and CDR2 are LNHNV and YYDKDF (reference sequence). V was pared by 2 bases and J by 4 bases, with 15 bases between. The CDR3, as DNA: TGTGCCACCAGCAGATATGGAGGACAGATAAAAAACATTCAGTACTTC. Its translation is CATSRYGGQIKNIQYF.